These 25 T cell receptor beta chains originate from one sample sequenced in a study of T cell changes during pregnancy in multiple sclerosis. The data were produced by immunoSEQ multiplex PCR, yet TCRdb's version contains in-frame clones alone and is incomplete. This sample has 100,000 or so clones; about 94% occur once, and the top ten carry 0.99%. The sequencing used peripheral blood, collected after pregnancy. The receptors originated from a female donor with multiple sclerosis, enrolled in a pregnancy study.

J is TRBJ1-2 and V is TRBV19; tentative D call: TRBD1 (5 bases). CDR1 LNHDA and CDR2 SQIVND come from the germline V gene (reference sequence). This CDR3 has 13 amino acids. Between the trimmed V and J ends, which lost 3 bases and 2 bases, there was a span of 7 bases. The CDR3 sequence is CASSMGGNYGYTF. In nucleotides, the CDR3 is TGTGCCAGTAGTATGGGGGGAAACTATGGCTACACCTTC.

The chain couples TRBV7-7 to TRBJ2-3, with 7 bases identical to TRBD1. The CDR3 contains 14 residues. Germline V CDR1 and CDR2: SSHAT, FNYEAQ (reference sequence). The J segment lost 5 bases and the V segment lost 5 bases, leaving 7 bases of the junction unmatched. CDR3 residues: CASSARGGRDTQYF. For the CDR3, the DNA is TGTGCCAGCAGCGCTCGAGGGGGCCGAGATACGCAGTATTTT.

V gene TRBV30 combines with J gene TRBJ1-1; TRBD1 is a possible D gene (5 bases). The CDR3 length is 17 residues. The germline V and J ends were trimmed by 5 bases and 0 bases, with 22 bases remaining between them. The V gene's germline CDR1 is GTSNPN and CDR2 SVGIG (reference sequence). CDR3 sequence reads: CAWERGATRRLNTEAFF. CDR3 nucleotides: TGTGCCTGGGAAAGGGGTGCCACCAGACGATTGAACACTGAAGCTTTCTTT.

This clone was detected only once. The V gene is TRBV2, the J gene TRBJ2-1; 12 bases align to TRBD2. With 3 bases clipped from V and 6 bases from J, the junction kept 9 bases outside the gene matches. Germline CDR1 and CDR2: SNHLY and FYNNEI. CDR3 size: 17 residues. CDR3 in amino acids: CASSDWLAGGLGNEQFF. The CDR3, as DNA: TGTGCCAGCAGTGACTGGCTAGCGGGAGGGCTGGGCAATGAGCAGTTCTTC. The full variable domain, completed using reference TRBV2 and TRBJ2-1, is EPEVTQTPSHQVTQMGQEVILRCVPISNHLYFYWYRQILGQKVEFLVSFYNNEISEKSEIFDDQFSVERPDGSNFTLKIRSTKLEDSAMYFCASSDWLAGGLGNEQFFGPGTRLTVL.

This clone was seen just once. The V gene is TRBV7-9, the J gene TRBJ2-1; 7 bases match TRBD1. V was pared by 3 bases and J by 0 bases, with 8 bases of the junction left unmatched. The CDR3 runs to 17 residues. Germline V gene data show CDR1 as SEHNR and CDR2 as FQNEAQ (reference sequence). The CDR3, as DNA: TGTGCCAGCAGCTTTCAACGGACAGGCGTCTCCTACAATGAGCAGTTCTTC. Translation gives CASSFQRTGVSYNEQFF.

In its sample, this clone was seen once. The chain uses TRBV18 and TRBJ2-1, with 8 bases that match TRBD1. The V gene end was trimmed by 6 bases and the J gene end by 3 bases; junction bases not matched to a gene: 7. CDR3 length equals 15 residues. The germline CDR1 and CDR2 sequences are KGHSH and LQKENI. This CDR3 reads CASSPGQVIYNEQFF. Written as DNA, the CDR3 is TGTGCCAGCTCTCCGGGACAGGTGATCTACAATGAGCAGTTCTTC.

A few counts support this clone. The V and J genes are TRBV7-7 and TRBJ2-7; D unclear. V was cut by 1 base and J by 3 bases, with 7 bases left in between. CDR1 is SSHAT and CDR2 is FNYEAQ in the germline V gene (reference sequence). The CDR3 covers 13 residues. CDR3 nucleotides: TGTGCCAGCAGCTTAGGCCAGAACTACGAGCAGTACTTC. This gives the protein CASSLGQNYEQYF.

The rearrangement links TRBV6-4 to TRBJ1-2; TRBD1 matches at 9 bases. J gave up 7 bases and V 5 bases, and 5 bases lay outside the gene matches. CDR1 MRHNA and CDR2 SNTAGT come from the germline V gene. The CDR3 is 13 amino acids. CDR3 sequence: CASSCTGGCGYTF. CDR3 DNA sequence: TGTGCCAGCAGTTGTACAGGGGGCTGTGGCTACACCTTC.

The chain uses TRBV30 and TRBJ1-5, with TRBD1 matching 11 bases. J lost 5 bases, V lost 1 base, and 4 bases had no gene match. This CDR3 has 15 amino acids. CDR1 and CDR2 from the germline V gene are GTSNPN and SVGIG (reference sequence). CDR3 sequence reads: CAWSARTGGDQPQHF. The CDR3 DNA reads as TGTGCCTGGAGTGCCCGGACAGGGGGCGATCAGCCCCAGCATTTT.

The chain has TRBV7-2 and TRBJ2-2, with 8 bases identical to TRBD1. The CDR3 runs to 16 residues. Germline V gives CDR1 SGHTA, CDR2 FQGNSA. The J segment lost 4 bases and the V segment lost 2 bases, leaving 6 bases of the junction unmatched. The CDR3 nucleotides are TGTGCCAGCAGCTTAACTAGGACAGGGCCCACCGGGGAGCTGTTTTTT. It yields the protein CASSLTRTGPTGELFF.

This chain uses TRBV5-4 with TRBJ2-1; tentative D call: TRBD1 (6 bases). Germline CDR1 is SGHNT and CDR2 is YYREEE (reference sequence). The CDR3 runs 15 residues. V dropped 3 bases and J dropped 5 bases, with 15 bases sitting between them. The CDR3 protein is CASSSTGSRNNEQFF. In nucleotides, the CDR3 is TGTGCCAGCAGCTCAACAGGGTCTAGAAACAATGAGCAGTTCTTC.

This chain uses TRBV18 with TRBJ2-3, with TRBD1 as a possible D gene (5 bases). Germline-derived CDR1 and CDR2 are KGHSH and LQKENI. V gave up 2 bases and J gave up 4 bases, with 7 bases separating them. The CDR3 runs 13 residues. CDR3 bases: TGTGCCAGCTCACCAGGGGCCGCAGATACGCAGTATTTT. Encoded protein: CASSPGAADTQYF.

V is TRBV7-8 and J is TRBJ2-7; 8 bases agree with TRBD1. Germline values: CDR1 SGHVS, CDR2 FQNEAQ. V was pared by 3 bases and J by 4 bases, with 11 bases of the junction left unmatched. The CDR3 has 16 residues. The CDR3 region is CASSFAPDRGLYEQYF. The CDR3 DNA is TGTGCCAGCAGCTTCGCCCCAGACAGGGGACTTTACGAGCAGTACTTC.

This chain joins TRBV9 and TRBJ2-1; tentative D call: TRBD2 (6 bases). Germline V gives CDR1 SGDLS, CDR2 YYNGEE. V lost 0 bases to trimming and J lost 7 bases, with 11 bases between them. CDR3 length: 14 amino acids. CDR3 residues: CASSVAGEGNEQFF. CDR3 DNA: TGTGCCAGCAGCGTAGCGGGAGAAGGAAATGAGCAGTTCTTC.

This chain uses TRBV11-2 with TRBJ2-1; 8 nucleotides match TRBD2. V was pared by 7 bases and J by 4 bases, with 6 bases of the junction left unmatched. The CDR3 has 14 residues. Germline V gene lookup returns CDR1 SGHAT and CDR2 FQNNGV. CDR3 coding DNA: TGTGCCAGCACCAACAGCGGGAGTTACAATGAGCAGTTCTTC. This translates into CASTNSGSYNEQFF.

This chain connects TRBV13 to TRBJ2-2, with D perhaps matching TRBD1 (6 bases). Germline CDR1 PRHDT, CDR2 FYEKMQ (reference sequence). V was pared by 3 bases and J by 7 bases, with 15 bases between. CDR3 length equals 15 residues. The CDR3 region has the DNA TGTGCCAGCAGCTTCGGACCCCAGGGGATCGGGGAGCTGTTTTTT. Amino acids: CASSFGPQGIGELFF.

The V and J genes are TRBV6-1 and TRBJ2-7, with 7 bases fitting TRBD1. Germline CDR1 reads MNHNS; CDR2 reads SASEGT. This CDR3 is built from 15 residues. Losses at the gene ends were 7 bases for V and 0 bases for J; bases not matched to a gene: 9. The CDR3 nucleotides read TGTGCCAGCACCCGAGACAGGGCGAGCTCCTACGAGCAGTACTTC. Translated, it gives CASTRDRASSYEQYF.

This chain connects TRBV5-1 to TRBJ2-3, with 8 bases matching TRBD1. Germline V gene sequence: CDR1 SGHRS, CDR2 YFSETQ. Unmatched junction bases numbered 6, after V lost 1 base and J lost 5 bases. The CDR3 consists of 15 residues. The CDR3 here is CASSLRQGLGDTQYF. CDR3 bases: TGCGCCAGCAGCTTGAGACAGGGGTTGGGAGATACGCAGTATTTT.

The chain links TRBV7-8 to TRBJ1-1, with D possibly being TRBD1 (5 bases). The germline V gene encodes CDR1 SGHVS and CDR2 FQNEAQ. Trimming removed 5 bases at V and 4 bases at J, with 11 bases between. The CDR3 contains 13 residues. The CDR3 protein is CASSPQGPTEAFF. DNA for the CDR3: TGTGCCAGCAGCCCTCAGGGTCCCACTGAAGCTTTCTTT.

The V call is TRBV5-3, the J call TRBJ2-7, with TRBD1 matching 8 bases. TRBV5-3 carries the ORF label, with uncertain function. Losses at the gene ends were 0 bases for V and 2 bases for J; bases not matched to a gene: 10. The CDR3 runs 17 residues. Written as DNA, the CDR3 is TGTGCCAGAAGCTTGGAACTCAGGGGGCCCCCGACCTACGAGCAGTACTTC. Translation: CARSLELRGPPTYEQYF.

V usage is TRBV7-9 and J usage is TRBJ1-5; 7 nucleotides agree with TRBD1. J was trimmed by 7 bases and V by 4 bases; bases with no gene match: 10. The length of the CDR3 is 15 residues. Germline loops: CDR1 SEHNR, CDR2 FQNEAQ (reference sequence). DNA of the CDR3: TGTGCCAGCAGCTCGGTCACAGGGGTCGGGCAGCCCCAGCATTTT. Encoded protein: CASSSVTGVGQPQHF.

This clone appeared a single time. The rearrangement uses TRBV19 and TRBJ2-5; 15 nucleotides line up with TRBD2. Germline-derived CDR1 and CDR2 are LNHDA and SQIVND (reference sequence). V lost 1 base and J lost 5; bases outside the gene matches: 2. The CDR3 consists of 16 residues. The CDR3 nucleotides are TGTGCCAGTAGTATAGGAGGGACTAGCGGGAGGGAGACCCAGTACTTC. Translation gives CASSIGGTSGRETQYF. The entire variable domain, with the rest obtained from reference TRBV19 and TRBJ2-5, is as follows: DGGITQSPKYLFRKEGQNVTLSCEQNLNHDAMYWYRQDPGQGLRLIYYSQIVNDFQKGDIAEGYSVSREKKESFPLTVTSAQKNPTAFYLCASSIGGTSGRETQYFGPGTRLLVL.

The chain employs TRBV6-6 and TRBJ2-5; D unclear. The CDR3 is 11 residues long. The V end lost 8 bases, the J end lost 5 bases, and 9 bases lay between the germline ends. CDR1 and CDR2 (germline): MNHNY, SVGAGI (reference sequence). The CDR3 DNA is TGTGCCAGCCAGTACTATGAGACCCAGTACTTC. Translation: CASQYYETQYF.

The rearrangement joins TRBV5-1 to TRBJ2-7; D unresolved. The CDR3 covers 15 residues. Trimming shortened V by 0 bases and J by 5 bases, and 15 bases separated the two germline ends. Germline CDR1 and CDR2: SGHRS and YFSETQ. CDR3 nucleotides: TGCGCCAGCAGCTTGGGTTTAGAACTTTCCCACGAGCAGTACTTC. It encodes CASSLGLELSHEQYF.

About this clone: The junction departs from the called germline gene at one end, perhaps through a read error. The J gene is TRBJ1-1, the V gene TRBV19; D might be TRBD1 (6 bases). The CDR3 runs to 11 residues. Germline CDR1 and CDR2: LNHDA and SQIVND (reference sequence). CDR3 residues: CASTSLGGLNF. The CDR3 bases are TGTGCCAGTACCTCCTTGGGGGGGCTTAACTTT.